The TCR beta chain described here comes from a study of T cells in Graves' hyperthyroidism and ophthalmopathy. This clonotype showed up many times. The antigen is unknown. Amplification yielded TCR beta CDR3 regions, with RNA transcripts as the source. An initial round of RT-PCR targeting the TCR CDR3 relied on the HTBI primer set. MiXCR, applied by TCRdb to the multiplex PCR reads, yields one record per CDR3 protein. The table records 550,000 to 800,000 distinct CDR3 sequences, over 15% of them present only once. Study-level results: Ophthalmopathy cases were set apart from stable hyperthyroidism by a 13 V-J model.

Stability of Graves' hyperthyroidism was defined as absent ophthalmopathy progression within 18 months. Deletions cut 8 bases from V and 1 base from J, with 12 bases between. Germline CDR1 reads SGHVS; CDR2 reads FQNEAQ. The CDR3 length is 14 residues. The chain employs TRBV7-8 and TRBJ1-5; D gene ambiguous. This TCR came from a man aged 18 to 30 with Graves' hyperthyroidism. Sequencing used blood. This CDR3 reads CASSPSGSNQPQHF. The CDR3 nucleotides read TGTGCCAGCTCACCCTCGGGGAGCAATCAGCCCCAGCATTTT.